The clone carrying this TCR beta chain was seen more than once but under ten times. Its antigen is unidentified. These data are taken from a study of cytomegalovirus exposure and HLA in healthy donors. Per the germline V gene, CDR1 is MRHNA and CDR2 is SNTAGT. The J segment lost 4 bases and the V segment lost 4 bases, leaving 8 bases of the junction unmatched. The CDR3 spans 16 residues. Primers for the PCR totalled 60 Vbeta and 13 Jbeta. Method: immunoSEQ multiplex PCR; TCRdb's copy keeps in-frame clones and lacks some. The table includes roughly 140,000 clones, 70% to 75% detected once. Study-level findings and limits: Earlier results showed most TCR beta V segments being productive about 87% or about 30% of the time.

The chain recombines TRBV6-4 with TRBJ2-3; 10 bases map to TRBD2. The receptor was isolated from a human donor in good health. The sample comprised PBMCs. The CDR3 DNA reads TGTGCCAGCAGTGGCGACGGGACTAGCGTACCAGATACGCAGTATTTT. As protein: CASSGDGTSVPDTQYF.